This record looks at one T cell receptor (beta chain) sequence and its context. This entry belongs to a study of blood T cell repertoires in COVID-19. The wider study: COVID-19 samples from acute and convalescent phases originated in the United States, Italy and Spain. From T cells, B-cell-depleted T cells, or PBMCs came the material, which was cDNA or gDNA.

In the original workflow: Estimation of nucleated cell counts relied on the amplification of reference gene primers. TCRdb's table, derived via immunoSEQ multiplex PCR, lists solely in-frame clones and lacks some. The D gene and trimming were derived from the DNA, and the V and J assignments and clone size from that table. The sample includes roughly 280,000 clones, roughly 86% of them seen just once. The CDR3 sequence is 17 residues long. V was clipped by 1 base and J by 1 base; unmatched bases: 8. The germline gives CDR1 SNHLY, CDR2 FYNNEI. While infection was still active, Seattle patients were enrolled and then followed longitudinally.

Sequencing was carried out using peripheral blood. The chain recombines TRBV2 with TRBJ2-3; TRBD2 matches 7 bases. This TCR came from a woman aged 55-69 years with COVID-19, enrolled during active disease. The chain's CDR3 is CASSEGLRGGGTDTQYF. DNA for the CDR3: TGTGCCAGCAGTGAAGGCTTGCGCGGGGGTGGCACAGATACGCAGTATTTT.